These 15 T cell receptor beta chains were all obtained from the same sample, sequenced in a study of T cells in localized non-small cell lung cancer. Profiled with immunoSEQ multiplex PCR; TCRdb holds only in-frame clones, not every one. The table records around 130,000 clones, around 90% of them present only once. The sample consisted of peripheral blood, taken before any cancer treatment. Every receptor here comes from a female donor over 55 with stage I lung adenocarcinoma.

V gene TRBV1 combines with J gene TRBJ2-1; TRBD2, as called in the table, went unchecked against the DNA. TRBV1 is a recognized pseudogene. This CDR3 region has 15 residues. CDR3 in amino acids: CTSSQAGSSYNEQFF. The DNA of the CDR3 is TGCACCAGCAGCCAAGCGGGGAGCTCCTACAATGAGCAGTTCTTC.

The sample holds one count of this clone. CDR3 nucleotide sequence: TGCAGTGCCGGTCGGGGGCGTGAGCAGTTCTTC. Its protein product is CSAGRGREQFF. The rearrangement joins TRBV20-1 to TRBJ2-1; D tentatively reads TRBD1 or TRBD2 (6 bases each). There are 11 residues in the CDR3. The ends were cut back, 6 bases at V and 9 bases at J, with 12 bases in the middle. Germline V gene sequence: CDR1 DFQATT, CDR2 SNEGSKA (reference sequence).

J is TRBJ1-2 and V is TRBV10-3; TRBD1 agrees at 7 bases. Germline loops: CDR1 ENHRY, CDR2 SYGVKD. The CDR3 loop spans 13 amino acids. V lost 5 bases, J lost 2 bases, and 2 bases stayed unmatched. CDR3 DNA sequence: TGTGCCATCAGTCCGGGACAGAACTATGGCTACACCTTC. Protein product: CAISPGQNYGYTF.

The CDR3 DNA sequence: TGCGCCAGCAGCTTGATCGGGACAGGGGATAACGAGCAGTACTTC. It specifies CASSLIGTGDNEQYF. The gene calls are TRBV5-1 and TRBJ2-5, with 10 bases that match TRBD1. Near its end, the DNA agrees better with TRBJ2-7, so the J call may be wrong. The V gene's germline CDR1 is SGHRS and CDR2 YFSETQ. The length of the CDR3 is 15 residues.

This clone was seen a handful of times. The chain combines TRBV15 with TRBJ1-5, with a weak D call TRBD1 (6 bases). The V and J ends lost 3 bases and 3 bases respectively, with 9 bases between them. This CDR3 has 14 residues. CDR1 is LNHNV, CDR2 YYDKDF, per germline (reference sequence). This CDR3 reads CATSRGAVNQPQHF. The CDR3 coding sequence is TGTGCCACCAGCAGGGGGGCTGTCAATCAGCCCCAGCATTTT.

This chain links TRBV28 with TRBJ1-2; the D is unclear. Trimming left V 3 bases short and J 0 bases short, with 17 bases between. The CDR3 extends over 17 amino acids. Germline values: CDR1 MDHEN, CDR2 SYDVKM. CDR3 DNA: TGTGCCAGCAGTTTTGCCACAGTCCCCTTAGCTAACTATGGCTACACCTTC. Its translation: CASSFATVPLANYGYTF.

CDR3 in amino acids: CASSQDGTANSYGYTF. Here the CDR3 DNA reads TGTGCCAGCAGCCAAGACGGGACAGCCAACTCCTATGGCTACACCTTC. V and J are TRBV14 and TRBJ1-2; 7 nucleotides agree with TRBD1. Losses at the gene ends were 0 bases for V and 4 bases for J; bases not matched to a gene: 8. Germline V gene sequence: CDR1 SGHDN, CDR2 FVKESK. The CDR3 is made up of 16 amino acids.

This clone was seen more than once but under ten times. The chain couples TRBV9 to TRBJ1-3, with D possibly being TRBD1 (6 bases). The V gene's germline CDR1 is SGDLS and CDR2 YYNGEE. V was trimmed by 7 bases and J by 0 bases, leaving 11 bases between them. CDR3 length: 14 residues. CDR3 loop: CASGPDSSGNTIYF. As DNA, the CDR3 is TGTGCCAGCGGCCCGGACAGCTCTGGAAACACCATATATTTT.

This sequence joins TRBV19 and TRBJ2-5, with 8 bases aligning to TRBD2. V lost 4 bases to trimming and J lost 5 bases; unmatched junction nucleotides: 12. The CDR3 spans 16 residues. CDR1 is LNHDA, CDR2 SQIVND, per germline (reference sequence). The CDR3 protein is CASSKEGGRPPETQYF. DNA for the CDR3: TGTGCCAGTAGTAAGGAGGGCGGGAGGCCGCCGGAGACCCAGTACTTC.

This rearrangement joins TRBV7-6 to TRBJ2-4; the D gene could be TRBD1 or TRBD2 (5 bases each). Deletions cut 3 bases from V and 6 bases from J, with 18 bases between. The V gene's germline CDR1 is SGHVS and CDR2 FNYEAQ. The CDR3 length is 16 residues. This chain's CDR3 is CASSLSGTSSGNIQYF. CDR3 DNA: TGTGCCAGCAGCTTGTCCGGGACCTCTTCAGGAAACATTCAGTACTTC.

This sequence joins TRBV5-4 and TRBJ2-3; D not resolved. The V gene's germline CDR1 is SGHNT and CDR2 YYREEE (reference sequence). V gave up 3 bases and J gave up 4 bases, with 12 bases separating them. The CDR3 is 14 residues long. The CDR3 protein is CASSSEMGSDTQYF. The CDR3, as DNA: TGTGCCAGCAGCTCCGAAATGGGATCAGATACGCAGTATTTT.

This chain links TRBV7-2 with TRBJ1-2; possibly TRBD1 for D (6 bases). CDR3 length: 15 amino acids. V lost 1 base and J 3 bases, leaving 12 bases between the germline ends. Germline V gene sequence: CDR1 SGHTA, CDR2 FQGNSA. This CDR3 is CASSLEKQGYYGYTF. The CDR3 DNA sequence: TGTGCCAGCAGCTTAGAAAAGCAGGGGTACTATGGCTACACCTTC.

The V gene is TRBV5-4, the J gene TRBJ1-6, with D uncertain. Germline-derived CDR1 and CDR2 are SGHNT and YYREEE (reference sequence). V lost 5 bases and J 5 bases, leaving 8 bases between the germline ends. CDR3 length: 13 amino acids. CDR3: CASRRGDNSPLHF. CDR3 coding DNA: TGTGCCAGCAGACGGGGAGATAATTCACCCCTCCACTTT.

The genes are TRBV6-1 and TRBJ2-2; 7 positions agree with TRBD2. The ends lost 1 base at V and 5 bases at J; junction bases unmatched: 13. This CDR3 is built from 18 residues. Germline V gives CDR1 MNHNS, CDR2 SASEGT. The CDR3 region is CASSEGGGVFRKTGELFF. CDR3 coding DNA: TGTGCCAGCAGTGAAGGCGGGGGTGTCTTTAGGAAGACCGGGGAGCTGTTTTTT.

This chain joins TRBV5-1 and TRBJ2-1; 9 bases agree with TRBD2. In germline, CDR1 is SGHRS, CDR2 YFSETQ. V was pared by 2 bases and J by 7 bases, with 7 bases of the junction left unmatched. The CDR3 consists of 15 residues. CDR3 DNA: TGCGCCAGCAGCTTTGTAACTAGCGGGTTTAATGAGCAGTTCTTC. This encodes CASSFVTSGFNEQFF.